The count of the clone carrying this TCR beta chain is one. Its antigen remains unknown. This CDR3 has 15 amino acids. V was trimmed by 6 bases and J by 4 bases, leaving 16 bases between them. Germline V gene data show CDR1 as MNHEY and CDR2 as SMNVEV (reference sequence). This record belongs to a study of cytomegalovirus exposure and HLA in healthy donors. Across the whole study: Genetic ancestry analysis placed approximately 80% of the 400 or so donors that were genotyped in the Caucasian-associated cluster. Regarding the study as a whole: In a later analysis, a genetic analysis reported fewer productive-TCR N-insertions in an Asian-associated ancestry cluster than the cohort average.

Primers for the PCR totalled 60 Vbeta and 13 Jbeta. Per the study methods: Some 10 million of tens of millions of unique TCR beta chains were shared, per a later count. Sequencing used immunoSEQ multiplex PCR; TCRdb keeps in-frame clones, though not all of them. That table supplies the V and J calls and clone size; D and trimming were determined from the DNA. The profile shows approximately 160,000 clones, about 75% of them singletons. In nominal health when sampled, donors likely had unrecorded immune exposures nonetheless. The V call is TRBV27, the J call TRBJ2-1; D might be TRBD1 (6 bases). This clonotype was obtained from a male donor in good health and CMV-seronegative. Source material: PBMCs. The CDR3 reads CASSRTGNPYNEQFF. The CDR3 nucleotides are TGTGCCAGCAGCCGAACAGGGAACCCTTACAATGAGCAGTTCTTC.